The 9 T cell receptor beta chains in this list originate from one sample, sequenced in a study of tumor-infiltrating lymphocytes in localized non-small cell lung cancer. The repertoire was sequenced with immunoSEQ multiplex PCR; TCRdb's copy has only in-frame clones and lacks some. The sample yields around 6,700 clones, about three fifths seen once. The sample consisted of uninvolved lung tissue not adjacent to the tumor. These receptor sequences come from a human donor with non-small cell lung cancer.

The chain joins TRBV7-9 to TRBJ1-1, with D unclear. V gave up 3 bases and J gave up 0 bases, with 5 bases separating them. The CDR3 runs to 13 residues. In germline, CDR1 is SEHNR, CDR2 FQNEAQ (reference sequence). CDR3 sequence: CASSFQMNTEAFF. DNA for the CDR3: TGTGCCAGCAGCTTCCAGATGAACACTGAAGCTTTCTTT.

CDR3 amino acids: CASRGTDPHHEQYF. CDR3 DNA: TGTGCCAGTAGGGGGACCGACCCCCACCACGAGCAGTACTTC. The J gene is TRBJ2-7, the V gene TRBV19; D is perhaps TRBD1 or TRBD2 (5 bases each). V shed 6 bases and J shed 5 bases, with 17 bases lying between them. Per germline, CDR1 LNHDA and CDR2 SQIVND (reference sequence). This CDR3 has 14 residues.

This chain uses TRBV29-1 with TRBJ2-5; D gene unclear. Germline loops: CDR1 SQVTM, CDR2 ANQGSEA. V was trimmed by 4 bases and J by 2 bases, leaving 8 bases between them. The CDR3 consists of 12 residues. This CDR3 reads CSVGQQQETQYF. For the CDR3, the DNA is TGCAGCGTTGGCCAGCAACAAGAGACCCAGTACTTC.

Only a few counts were recorded for this clone. J is TRBJ2-2 and V is TRBV27; the D gene could be TRBD1 or TRBD2 (5 bases each). Germline V CDR1 and CDR2: MNHEY, SMNVEV (reference sequence). V was clipped by 7 bases and J by 1 base, with 13 bases between them. The CDR3 sequence is 15 residues long. CDR3 region: CASTPGDGNTGELFF. DNA of the CDR3: TGTGCCAGCACCCCTGGGGACGGGAACACCGGGGAGCTGTTTTTT.

This chain connects TRBV9 to TRBJ1-1; D might be TRBD1 (5 bases). V lost 4 bases and J lost 1, with 8 bases in between. The CDR3 extends over 13 amino acids. In germline, CDR1 is SGDLS, CDR2 YYNGEE. In DNA, the CDR3 is TGTGCCAGCAGCCCCGGACAGAACACTGAAGCTTTCTTT. It yields the protein CASSPGQNTEAFF. Using reference TRBV9 and TRBJ1-1 for the parts outside the CDR3, the full variable domain is DSGVTQTPKHLITATGQRVTLRCSPRSGDLSVYWYQQSLDQGLQFLIQYYNGEERAKGNILERFSAQQFPDLHSELNLSSLELGDSALYFCASSPGQNTEAFFGQGTRLTVV.

The chain has TRBV29-1 and TRBJ1-4; no definite D call. CDR3 length: 14 amino acids. The V end lost 7 bases, the J end lost 2 bases, and 14 bases lay between the germline ends. Germline loops: CDR1 SQVTM, CDR2 ANQGSEA. The DNA for the CDR3 is TGCAGCGCCGCCCGAAGGAGTACTAATGAAAAACTGTTTTTT. Encoded protein: CSAARRSTNEKLFF.

The chain uses TRBV5-1 and TRBJ1-1; D possibly corresponds to TRBD1 (6 bases). CDR1 and CDR2 from the germline V gene are SGHRS and YFSETQ. V lost 3 bases, J lost 0 bases, and 18 bases lay in between. This CDR3 is 17 amino acids long. DNA for the CDR3: TGCGCCAGCAGCTCGACAGGAAGGGTCCATATGAACACTGAAGCTTTCTTT. Translated, it gives CASSSTGRVHMNTEAFF.

This chain uses TRBV30 with TRBJ1-3, with 12 bases lining up with TRBD1. V shed 5 bases, J shed 1 base, and the junction held 6 bases outside the gene matches. The V gene's germline CDR1 is GTSNPN and CDR2 SVGIG (reference sequence). The length of the CDR3 is 16 residues. The CDR3 here is CAWGDRGHGSGNTIYF. Here the CDR3 DNA reads TGTGCCTGGGGGGACAGGGGGCATGGGTCTGGAAACACCATATATTTT.

The chain carries TRBV6-5 and TRBJ2-7; D gene uncertain. Trimming shortened V by 6 bases and J by 7 bases, and 10 bases separated the two germline ends. Germline V gives CDR1 MNHEY, CDR2 SVGAGI. The CDR3 covers 11 residues. The CDR3 DNA reads TGTGCCAGCAGCAAATTGTTAGAGCAGTACTTC. Its protein product is CASSKLLEQYF.